The sequence of this T cell receptor (beta chain) was determined in a study of regulatory T cells in long-lasting Graves disease. About the study: The term persistent Graves' disease signified upward of 5 years on antithyroid drugs with positive TSH receptor antibodies.

Time point noted: persistent/refractory GD, antithyroid drugs over 5 years with positive TRAb. RNA isolated from PBMCs was used to make the TCR library. Diagnosis followed American Thyroid Association guidelines for Graves' disease. Libraries of TCR beta came from iRepertoire HTBI primers plus Arm-PCR of CDR3 regions. TCRdb passed the multiplex PCR reads through MiXCR, listing each CDR3 protein once. Among about 430,000 distinct CDR3 sequences listed, 21% were seen once. This clonotype came up many times. Its antigen is currently unknown. Study observations and caveats: Whereas 966 public clonotypes were shared by new patients, persistent patients shared more, at over 2,500. Favoring TRBV28, TRBJ1-2 and TRBJ2-5 was a feature seen in persistent disease.

Germline V CDR1 and CDR2: GTSNPN, SVGIG (reference sequence). The CDR3 spans 12 residues. The ends were cut back, 0 bases at V and 7 bases at J, with 9 bases in the middle. Material: peripheral blood mononuclear cells (PBMCs), obtained when the disease was refractory, from a patient treated with antithyroid drugs. The sequence derives from a female donor with Graves disease. The chain couples TRBV30 to TRBJ1-1, with D hard to call. The CDR3 reads CAWSVLGVEAFF. CDR3 nucleotide sequence: TGTGCCTGGAGTGTCCTTGGCGTTGAAGCTTTCTTT.